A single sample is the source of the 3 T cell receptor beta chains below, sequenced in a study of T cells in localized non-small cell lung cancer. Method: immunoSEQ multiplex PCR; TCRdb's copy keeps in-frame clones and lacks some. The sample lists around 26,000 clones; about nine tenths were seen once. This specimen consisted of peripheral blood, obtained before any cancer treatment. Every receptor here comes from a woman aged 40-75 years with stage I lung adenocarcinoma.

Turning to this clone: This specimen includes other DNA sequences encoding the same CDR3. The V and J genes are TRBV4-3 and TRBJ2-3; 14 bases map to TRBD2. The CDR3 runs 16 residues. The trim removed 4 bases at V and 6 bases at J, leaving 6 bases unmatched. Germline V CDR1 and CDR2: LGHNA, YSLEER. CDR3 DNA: TGCGCCAGCAGCCGGACGACTAGCGGGGGGGCCGATACGCAGTATTTT. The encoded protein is CASSRTTSGGADTQYF.

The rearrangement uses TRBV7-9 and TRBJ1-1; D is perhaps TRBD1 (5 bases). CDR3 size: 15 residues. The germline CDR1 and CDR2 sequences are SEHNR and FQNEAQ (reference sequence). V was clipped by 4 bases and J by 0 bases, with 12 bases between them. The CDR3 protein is CASSSGTVMNTEAFF. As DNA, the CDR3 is TGTGCCAGCAGCTCCGGGACGGTGATGAACACTGAAGCTTTCTTT.

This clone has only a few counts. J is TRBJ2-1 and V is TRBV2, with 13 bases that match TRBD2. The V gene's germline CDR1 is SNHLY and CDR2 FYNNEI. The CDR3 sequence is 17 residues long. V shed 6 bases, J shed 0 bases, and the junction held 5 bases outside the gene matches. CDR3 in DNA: TGTGCCAGCAGGGGACGGACTAGCGGGAGCTCCTACAATGAGCAGTTCTTC. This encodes CASRGRTSGSSYNEQFF.